The sequence of this TCR beta chain was determined in a study of T-cell memory formation after mild COVID-19. General observations from the study: While clones contracting from day 15 to 85 were balanced between CD4 and CD8, later expanders leaned CD4+.

The CDR3 covers 15 residues. Trimming at V came to 0 bases and at J to 5 bases, leaving 7 bases not matched to a gene. Germline V lookup: CDR1 SGHRS, CDR2 YFSETQ. In its sample, this clonotype was seen a few times. What it recognizes is unknown. TCRdb re-called the 5' RACE reads through MiXCR, storing one row per CDR3 protein. The repertoire holds approximately 290,000 distinct CDR3 sequences, with roughly 21% as singletons. The sample taken for sequencing was PBMCs or a T cell subset sorted from them (not recorded which). The chain uses TRBV5-1 and TRBJ1-1, with 7 nucleotides matching TRBD1. The TCR sequence derives from a man aged 18 to 30 who had mild COVID-19 (a few samples of this study predate the infection). Cell type and time point are not known. The CDR3 DNA follows: TGCGCCAGCAGCTTGGCGGGACAGTTTGTAACTGAAGCTTTCTTT. It yields the protein CASSLAGQFVTEAFF.